One TCR beta chain is described in this entry. This clone's antigen is unknown. The input lacks base qualities; no much larger clone sits a single base away. The source of the sample is a study of shared clonotypes between healthy human individuals (dated by TCRdb to about 2020). About the full investigation: A few men and a couple of women, aged 18 to 49 years, made up the cohort. To increase sequencing depth and limit assay-specific biases, different laboratories used diverse techniques to prepare libraries and sequence TCR repertoires. For each donor, CD4 naive and CD4 memory were each run on three plates, CD8 naive on two plates, and CD8 memory on one plate. Between about 0.94 and 8.9 billion PBMCs per donor were obtained by leukapheresis. To estimate repertoire size and how much clonotypes are shared between individuals, the study performed deep sequencing of blood TCR repertoires from roughly five healthy adults. Overall results and qualifications from the work: Across a handful of donors, around 5.4% of naive CD4, roughly 3.5% of naive CD8, about 2.3% of memory CD4, and under 0.45% of memory CD8 clonotypes were shared. Only blood was sampled, and tissue TCR repertoires likely differ from those in blood. Even with the large sequencing depth, rarefaction of the sorted-subset datasets indicated that sequencing was incomplete. Because the study included only a small number of donors, the genetic and exposure-history diversity represented was limited. Naive subsets generally had larger estimated clonotype richness than memory subsets did. Higher generation probabilities were observed for clonotypes shared by all four sorted-subset donors than for non-shared clonotypes. Pairwise subsampling indicated that sequencing depth was expected to affect the degree of clonotype sharing among donors.

Using the deep immunoSEQ assay, TCR CDR3 regions were amplified from genomic DNA by multiplex PCR. Extracted genomic DNA from each cell subset was distributed evenly across all wells of several immunoSEQ 96-well plates, and each plate was treated as a replicate. Each replicate PCR for sorted subsets received about 0.2 ug genomic DNA, equal to tens of thousands of T cell genomes. Purified libraries were quantified with a Qubit 3.0 fluorometer, sized on a Bioanalyzer 2100, and re-quantified with the KAPA Library Quantification kit. A separate single-read 150-cycle Illumina NextSeq 550 flow cell was used to sequence each immunoSEQ 96-well plate. The original pipeline was this. The immunoSEQ output contained only junctional sequences without quality scores, so filtering could not match that applied to full-length reads. To assign V/J genes and CDR3, sequences were annotated using PyIR, a Python wrapper for IgBLAST v1.9, with IMGT germline references. Reads were removed for weak V/J assignments (E-value above 1e-6), missing CDR3, stop codons, out-of-frame junctions, or ambiguous translated residues. V3J clonotypes were defined by identical inferred V gene, J gene, and CDR3 amino acid sequence. To compute the percentage overlap between repertoires, the number of shared unique clonotypes was divided by the size of the smaller repertoire. Richness of each repertoire was evaluated using RTK rarefaction, the Chao1 estimator, and Recon v2.1 estimates of unobserved clonotypes. OLGA was used to compute generation probabilities for all TCRbeta clonotypes that the gDNA method yielded from several donors. What TCRdb holds here is the immuneACCESS table cut down to in-frame rearrangements. Part of the clones is not present; checked against another copy, under half of the missing clones reflect an unresolved V gene, and the others are unexplained. Clonal size and the V and J genes are those of that table, whereas D and trimming came from the DNA. For this sample the table gives some 2,000,000 clones, of which 90% to 97% were detected only once. The ten largest clones represent roughly 0.13% of the sample.

V is cut by 2 bases and J by 6 bases, and the space between the germline ends is 13 bases. The CDR3 contains 14 residues, cysteine and phenylalanine counted. Only the CDR3 DNA is retained, 42 bases long and in frame from the first base. In the germline V gene, CDR1 corresponds to KGHSH and CDR2 to LQKENI. Donors were healthy HIV-negative adults with no recently reported acute infections or vaccinations. Only Caucasian adults living in Nashville, Tennessee, USA were represented among the donors. Magnetic negative selection was used to enrich CD4+ T cells, after which naive cells were positively selected on CD45RA and the negative fraction became the memory subset. Blood was obtained by leukapheresis, after which PBMCs were separated by Ficoll-Histopaque density gradient centrifugation and cryopreserved in liquid nitrogen vapor phase. Analytical flow cytometry was used to check the purity and quantity of each magnetically sorted T cell population. Genomic DNA was isolated from each sorted fraction and quantified by UV absorbance on a Nanodrop 2000c.

Specimen: naive CD4+ T cells sorted from blood. The sample's cell subset or site label is to be understood as: CD45RA+ positively selected. The sequence was collected from a man in his late teens or twenties in good health. The chain links TRBV18 with TRBJ1-2; a weak D assignment points to TRBD1 (6 bases agree). The DNA reads as follows: TGTGCCAGCTCACCAGGTTTACAGGGAGATGGCTACACCTTC. This yields the protein CASSPGLQGDGYTF.